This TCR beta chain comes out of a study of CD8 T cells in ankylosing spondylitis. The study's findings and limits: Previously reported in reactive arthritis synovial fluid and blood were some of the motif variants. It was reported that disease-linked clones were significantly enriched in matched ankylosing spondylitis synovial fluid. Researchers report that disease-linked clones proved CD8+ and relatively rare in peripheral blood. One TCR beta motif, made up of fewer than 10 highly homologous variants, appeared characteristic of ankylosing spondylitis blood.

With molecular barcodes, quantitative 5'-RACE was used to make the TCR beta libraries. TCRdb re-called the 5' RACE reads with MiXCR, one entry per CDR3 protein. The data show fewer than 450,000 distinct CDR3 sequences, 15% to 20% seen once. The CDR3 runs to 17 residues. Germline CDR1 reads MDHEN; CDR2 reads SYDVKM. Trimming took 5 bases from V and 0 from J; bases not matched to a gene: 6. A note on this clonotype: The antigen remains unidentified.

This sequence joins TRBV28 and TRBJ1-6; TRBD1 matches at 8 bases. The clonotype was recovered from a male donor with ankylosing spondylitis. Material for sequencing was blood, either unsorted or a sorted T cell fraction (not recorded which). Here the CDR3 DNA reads TGTGCCAGCAGTGGACAGGGAAGGGCCTCCTATAATTCACCCCTCCACTTT. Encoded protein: CASSGQGRASYNSPLHF.